The 28 T cell receptor beta chains reported below all come from one sample, sequenced in a study of control samples from healthy donors and cancer patients. Libraries were prepared by immunoSEQ multiplex PCR; TCRdb keeps only in-frame clonotypes and omits some of them. Counted here are approximately 110,000 clones, approximately 90% occurring once; the ten biggest clones make up 17%. The sample consisted of blood. Receptor source: a woman between 45 and 60 years old in good health.

The V call is TRBV7-6, the J call TRBJ1-4; D is possibly TRBD1 (6 bases). CDR1 SGHVS and CDR2 FNYEAQ come from the germline V gene. The CDR3 is 15 amino acids. V lost 1 base and J 7 bases, leaving 13 bases between the germline ends. The CDR3 DNA is TGTGCCAGCAGCTTAGGTCCAGGGGTGTTTGAAAAACTGTTTTTT. Its translation is CASSLGPGVFEKLFF.

The V and J genes are TRBV28 and TRBJ2-4, with D unresolved. Trimming shortened V by 5 bases and J by 0 bases, and 23 bases separated the two germline ends. CDR1 is MDHEN, CDR2 SYDVKM, per germline. The CDR3 runs to 19 residues. The CDR3 sequence: CASSLHSRYYDLAKNIQYF. DNA of the CDR3: TGTGCCAGCAGTCTCCACTCCCGGTACTATGACTTAGCCAAAAACATTCAGTACTTC.

In this sample, this clone turned up a few times. This chain links TRBV5-1 with TRBJ2-7, with D perhaps being TRBD1 or TRBD2 (6 bases each). The CDR3 extends over 17 amino acids. From germline, CDR1 is SGHRS and CDR2 YFSETQ. The V end was cut by 1 base, the J end by 2 bases, with 19 bases between. The CDR3, as DNA: TGCGCCAGCAGCTTGTTACCAACGGGGGCTCGGCCCTACGAGCAGTACGTC. Protein product: CASSLLPTGARPYEQYV.

The V call is TRBV6-5, the J call TRBJ1-1; 7 bases are shared with TRBD1. The V segment lost 5 bases and the J segment 1 base; nucleotides outside the gene matches: 7. This CDR3 is built from 15 residues. The germline V gene encodes CDR1 MNHEY and CDR2 SVGAGI. The CDR3 DNA follows: TGTGCCAGCAGTCCTTCGACAGGGCAGAACACTGAAGCTTTCTTT. Its translation is CASSPSTGQNTEAFF.

The chain joins TRBV4-3 to TRBJ1-4; D is unclear. This CDR3 spans 15 amino acids. Trimming removed 0 bases at V and 5 bases at J, with 10 bases between. Germline CDR1 and CDR2: LGHNA and YSLEER. The chain's CDR3 is CASSQDGRENEKLFF. For the CDR3, the DNA is TGCGCCAGCAGCCAAGACGGGAGGGAGAATGAAAAACTGTTTTTT.

This clone was recorded only once. The chain couples TRBV27 to TRBJ2-2, with TRBD2 matching 11 bases. Trimming took 7 bases from V and 5 from J; bases not matched to a gene: 9. The CDR3 totals 16 residues. Germline CDR1 MNHEY, CDR2 SMNVEV (reference sequence). The CDR3 region has the DNA TGTGCCAGCATTCCACTAGCGGGAGTTTGGACCGGGGAGCTGTTTTTT. This encodes CASIPLAGVWTGELFF.

The chain is built from TRBV7-2 and TRBJ2-7, with TRBD2 matching 8 bases. The CDR3 covers 19 residues. Germline V CDR1 and CDR2: SGHTA, FQGNSA. After removal of 5 bases from V and 0 bases from J, the junction contained 18 bases not matched to a gene. CDR3 region: CASSPVGSGGLYFSYEQYF. The CDR3, as DNA: TGTGCCAGCAGCCCAGTGGGGAGCGGGGGTTTATACTTCTCCTACGAGCAGTACTTC.

In its sample, this clone was seen a few times. V and J are TRBV11-2 and TRBJ1-1, with D possibly matching TRBD1 (5 bases). Germline loops: CDR1 SGHAT, CDR2 FQNNGV. Trimming took 0 bases from V and 12 from J, leaving 23 bases between them. This CDR3 region has 16 residues. CDR3 region: CASSLDLQGGQVKSFF. The CDR3, as DNA: TGTGCCAGCAGCTTAGATCTCCAGGGTGGGCAAGTGAAATCTTTCTTT.

This clone was picked up one time. The J gene is TRBJ1-1, the V gene TRBV7-8, with D unresolved. V dropped 0 bases and J dropped 3 bases, with 2 bases sitting between them. Germline CDR1 is SGHVS and CDR2 is FQNEAQ. The CDR3 loop spans 12 amino acids. CDR3 bases: TGTGCCAGCAGCTTAGCCTACACTGAAGCTTTCTTT. This codes for CASSLAYTEAFF. Full variable domain (rest looked up from reference TRBV7-8 and TRBJ1-1): GAGVSQSPRYKVAKRGQDVALRCDPISGHVSLFWYQQALGQGPEFLTYFQNEAQLDKSGLPSDRFFAERPEGSVSTLKIQRTQQEDSAVYLCASSLAYTEAFFGQGTRLTVV.

The chain joins TRBV6-5 to TRBJ1-1; no firm D call. Trimming took off 3 bases at V and 1 base at J, with 9 bases between the two ends. Germline CDR1 and CDR2: MNHEY and SVGAGI. This CDR3 has 14 amino acids. CDR3 amino acids: CASSYYSSNTEAFF. In DNA, the CDR3 is TGTGCCAGCAGTTATTACAGTTCGAACACTGAAGCTTTCTTT.

The J gene is TRBJ1-1, the V gene TRBV11-2; D is uncertain. This CDR3 is built from 11 residues. Germline values: CDR1 SGHAT, CDR2 FQNNGV. The ends were cut back, 4 bases at V and 6 bases at J, with 6 bases in the middle. CDR3 coding DNA: TGTGCCAGCAGCTGGGAGGCTGAAGCTTTCTTT. This codes for CASSWEAEAFF.

The chain employs TRBV5-1 and TRBJ1-5; D unresolved. Germline values: CDR1 SGHRS, CDR2 YFSETQ. Trimming removed 2 bases from V and 4 bases from J, with 10 bases in between. The CDR3 extends over 14 amino acids. The CDR3 DNA reads TGCGCCAGCAGCTTAGGATCCCTAAATCAGCCCCAGCATTTT. Protein sequence: CASSLGSLNQPQHF. The variable domain in full, completed from reference TRBV5-1 and TRBJ1-5, reads KAGVTQTPRYLIKTRGQQVTLSCSPISGHRSVSWYQQTPGQGLQFLFEYFSETQRNKGNFPGRFSGRQFSNSRSEMNVSTLELGDSALYLCASSLGSLNQPQHFGDGTRLSIL.

Notes on this clone: Distinct nucleotide sequences in the sample also encode this CDR3. The chain joins TRBV4-1 to TRBJ2-1, with D tentatively TRBD2 (6 bases). V was pared by 0 bases and J by 8 bases, with 17 bases between. The CDR3 length is 16 residues. Germline values: CDR1 MGHRA, CDR2 YSYEKL. In DNA form, the CDR3 reads TGCGCCAGCAGCCAAGATTCGGGACTTCCCTTTTATGAGCAGTTCTTC. Translation gives CASSQDSGLPFYEQFF.

This clone was observed a single time. This chain connects TRBV29-1 to TRBJ2-3; possible D gene TRBD1, 6 bases. The germline V gene has CDR1 SQVTM and CDR2 ANQGSEA. This CDR3 comprises 12 residues. The V end lost 8 bases, the J end lost 1 base, and 10 bases lay between the germline ends. CDR3 nucleotides: TGCAGCTCATCAGGGGGCACAGATACGCAGTATTTT. Translating gives CSSSGGTDTQYF.

This rearrangement joins TRBV5-8 to TRBJ2-3; D perhaps matches TRBD2 (5 bases). The CDR3 has 16 residues. Germline V gene sequence: CDR1 SGHTS, CDR2 YDEGEE. The V gene lost 2 bases and the J gene lost 0 bases, with 13 bases spanning the gap. DNA of the CDR3: TGTGCCAGCAGCTTCCAAACGGGATCTAGCACAGATACGCAGTATTTT. Translating gives CASSFQTGSSTDTQYF.

J is TRBJ1-2 and V is TRBV11-1; D call uncertain. The V gene lost 1 base and the J gene lost 4 bases, with 16 bases spanning the gap. The CDR3 is made up of 16 amino acids. Per the germline V gene, CDR1 is SGHAT and CDR2 is FQDESV (reference sequence). For the CDR3, the DNA is TGTGCCAGCAGCTTAGAATCCGGGAAGGGTTTCTATGGCTACACCTTC. Its translation is CASSLESGKGFYGYTF. The full variable domain, with the rest looked up from reference TRBV11-1 and TRBJ1-2, is EAEVAQSPRYKITEKSQAVAFWCDPISGHATLYWYRQILGQGPELLVQFQDESVVDDSQLPKDRFSAERLKGVDSTLKIQPAELGDSAMYLCASSLESGKGFYGYTFGSGTRLTVV.

This clone was observed a single time. The rearrangement joins TRBV30 to TRBJ2-3; 7 positions match TRBD2. Germline V lookup: CDR1 GTSNPN, CDR2 SVGIG (reference sequence). The CDR3 is made up of 16 amino acids. The CDR3 sequence: CASEGAGPTLTDTQYF. In nucleotides, the CDR3 is TGTGCATCTGAGGGAGCGGGGCCAACCCTCACAGATACGCAGTATTTT.

A few counts support this clone. The V and J genes are TRBV7-3 and TRBJ1-6, with D unresolved. Between the trimmed V and J ends, which lost 7 bases and 9 bases, there was a span of 13 bases. This CDR3 is 13 amino acids long. Germline-derived CDR1 and CDR2 are SGHTA and FQGTGA. CDR3 nucleotide sequence: TGTGCCAGCACCCGATCCGCGGGTTCACCCCTCCACTTT. Translating it yields CASTRSAGSPLHF.

This clone was seen only once. The chain is built from TRBV7-2 and TRBJ1-3, with D unclear. This CDR3 is built from 15 residues. CDR1 SGHTA and CDR2 FQGNSA come from the germline V gene. The ends were cut back, 0 bases at V and 1 base at J, with 7 bases in the middle. CDR3 in amino acids: CASSLAAGSGNTIYF. CDR3 DNA sequence: TGTGCCAGCAGCTTAGCCGCGGGTTCTGGAAACACCATATATTTT.

The rearrangement uses TRBV9 and TRBJ1-2; 7 bases line up with TRBD1. Germline V gene lookup returns CDR1 SGDLS and CDR2 YYNGEE. Losses at the gene ends were 3 bases for V and 5 bases for J; bases not matched to a gene: 7. The CDR3 extends over 14 amino acids. The CDR3 DNA reads as TGTGCCAGCAGCGCTCGACAGGGTATTTATGGCTACACCTTC. Protein: CASSARQGIYGYTF.

The chain carries TRBV27 and TRBJ2-6; D gene ambiguous. CDR3 length equals 16 residues. Deletions cut 8 bases from V and 0 bases from J, with 14 bases between. The germline gives CDR1 MNHEY, CDR2 SMNVEV (reference sequence). The CDR3 DNA reads as TGTGCCAGCTCCTCTCTGTTTGCCTCTGGGGCCAACGTCCTGACTTTC. Translated: CASSSLFASGANVLTF.

The gene calls are TRBV7-9 and TRBJ1-2; possibly TRBD1 for D (6 bases). Trimming removed 1 base at V and 6 bases at J, with 9 bases between. The CDR3 covers 13 residues. Per germline, CDR1 SEHNR and CDR2 FQNEAQ (reference sequence). CDR3 bases: TGTGCCAGCAGCTTAGTACAGGGCGATGGCTACACCTTC. Amino acids: CASSLVQGDGYTF.

This clone was detected only a few times. A read error may account for a junction end that differs from germline. The rearrangement joins TRBV7-3 to TRBJ1-3; D ambiguous. CDR3 length: 13 amino acids. Per germline, CDR1 SGHTA and CDR2 FQGTGA. CDR3 residues: CASSLTSGNTIYF. In DNA, the CDR3 is TGTGCCAGCAGCCTAACGTCTGGAAACACCATATATTTT.

The CDR3 sequence: CASRVGTVYGYTF. Here the CDR3 DNA reads TGTGCCAGCAGGGTGGGGACGGTCTATGGCTACACCTTC. The rearrangement joins TRBV7-2 to TRBJ1-2; D might be TRBD1 (5 bases). V lost 6 bases and J 4 bases, leaving 12 bases between the germline ends. Germline V gene lookup returns CDR1 SGHTA and CDR2 FQGNSA. The CDR3 loop spans 13 amino acids.

The chain has TRBV6-5 and TRBJ2-1; TRBD2 agrees at 9 bases. V gave up 6 bases and J gave up 8 bases; unmatched junction bases: 8. Germline CDR1 reads MNHEY; CDR2 reads SVGAGI. The CDR3 contains 14 residues. The CDR3 spells CASSPERGAYEQFF. CDR3 DNA: TGTGCCAGCAGCCCCGAGCGGGGGGCTTATGAGCAGTTCTTC.

This clone has only one observation. This chain joins TRBV23-1 and TRBJ2-7, with D hard to call. Being an ORF, TRBV23-1 has a function that is uncertain. V was cut by 4 bases and J by 2 bases, with 12 bases left in between. This CDR3 is 14 amino acids long. The CDR3 nucleotides read TGCGCCAGCAGTCGACCAACGATGGCCTACGAGCAGTACGTC. As protein: CASSRPTMAYEQYV.

The rearrangement joins TRBV2 to TRBJ1-5, with D unresolved. Per germline, CDR1 SNHLY and CDR2 FYNNEI. Trimming left V 6 bases short and J 10 bases short, with 19 bases between. The CDR3 runs to 14 residues. The CDR3 loop is CASSSDASIYPQHF. In DNA, the CDR3 is TGTGCCAGCAGCTCCGACGCGTCGATATACCCCCAGCATTTT.

V usage is TRBV7-8 and J usage is TRBJ2-1; 10 bases agree with TRBD2. The germline V gene encodes CDR1 SGHVS and CDR2 FQNEAQ. After removal of 1 base from V and 0 bases from J, the junction contained 12 bases not matched to a gene. The CDR3 has 20 residues. The CDR3 sequence is CASSLGVAGGILSSYNEQFF. DNA for the CDR3: TGTGCCAGCAGCTTAGGTGTAGCGGGGGGCATACTCAGCTCCTACAATGAGCAGTTCTTC.